Listed below are T cell receptor beta chains from one sample, sequenced in a study of T cell repertoires in aging, cancer and after chemotherapy. Each CDR3 protein gets one entry after TCRdb re-called the multiplex PCR reads with MiXCR. The sample holds about 21,000 distinct CDR3 sequences, roughly 37% seen once. The sequenced sample consisted of blood. All receptors come from a human donor with a solid tumor. Both conserved end residues are part of each CDR3. D genes are given only for firm matches. Not every row has a clone size; where given, it reads once, few, many or a size class.

j_call v_call d_call clone_size cdr3_aa cdr3_nt
TRBJ1-4 TRBV5-4 TRBD1 - CASSRQGAEEKLFF TGTGCCAGCAGCCGACAGGGGGCGGAGGAAAAACTGTTTTTT
TRBJ1-6 TRBV6-5 - - CASSRRPTSDSPLHF TGTGCCAGCAGCCGACGCCCGACCTCGGATTCACCCCTCCACTTT
TRBJ2-3 TRBV6-4 - few CASSDSKGRTDTQYF TGTGCCAGCAGTGACTCGAAGGGGCGCACAGATACGCAGTATTTT
TRBJ2-7 TRBV27 - medium-sized CASRTPGGPTYEQYF TGTGCCAGCAGGACCCCTGGGGGGCCTACCTACGAGCAGTACTTC
TRBJ2-3 TRBV12-3/TRBV12-4 TRBD2 - CASSGLAGVGRADTQYF TGTGCCAGCAGCGGACTAGCGGGAGTAGGGAGGGCAGATACGCAGTATTTT
TRBJ2-2 TRBV18 - - CASSQGQNTGELFF TGTGCCAGCTCACAGGGTCAGAACACCGGGGAGCTGTTTTTT
TRBJ2-5 TRBV5-6 - few CASSVAGTQYF TGTGCCAGCAGCGTGGCCGGGACCCAGTACTTC
TRBJ2-1 TRBV6-2/TRBV6-3 - medium-sized CASSYSGEAYNEQFF TGTGCCAGCAGTTATTCCGGGGAGGCATACAATGAGCAGTTCTTC
TRBJ2-2 TRBV5-1 TRBD1 few CASSPGQGVGTGELFF TGCGCCAGCAGCCCCGGACAGGGGGTAGGCACCGGGGAGCTGTTTTTT
TRBJ2-1 TRBV19 TRBD1 medium-sized CASRNIGTDNEQFF TGTGCCAGTAGGAATATAGGGACAGACAATGAGCAGTTCTTC
TRBJ1-2 TRBV27 - - CATSGQAGGYTF TGTGCCACCTCCGGGCAGGCGGGTGGCTACACCTTC
TRBJ2-7 TRBV6-6 - - CASSPDHAQQYF TGTGCCAGCAGCCCGGACCATGCGCAACAGTACTTC
TRBJ2-7 TRBV6-1 TRBD1 once CASSEAPGQGADEQYF TGTGCCAGCAGTGAAGCGCCGGGACAGGGGGCCGACGAGCAGTACTTC
TRBJ1-1 TRBV6-1 TRBD1 - CAQGTGDGTEAFF TGTGCCCAGGGAACAGGGGACGGGACTGAAGCTTTCTTT
TRBJ2-2 TRBV4-3 TRBD2 once CASSQPGLAGGRTGELFF TGCGCCAGCAGCCAGCCCGGACTAGCGGGAGGTAGGACCGGGGAGCTGTTTTTT
TRBJ1-1 TRBV19 - - CASSSQGRNTEAFF TGTGCCAGTAGTTCCCAGGGGCGGAACACTGAAGCTTTCTTT
TRBJ2-7 TRBV27 TRBD2 - CASSPAGNSYEQYF TGTGCCAGCAGTCCAGCGGGGAACTCCTACGAGCAGTACTTC
TRBJ1-2 TRBV11-1 - - CASSLSSLDGYTF TGTGCCAGCAGCTTAAGCAGTTTGGATGGCTACACCTTC
TRBJ1-5 TRBV19 TRBD1 few CASSIGGQRSNQPQHF TGTGCCAGTAGTATAGGGGGACAGAGAAGCAATCAGCCCCAGCATTTT
TRBJ1-1 TRBV6-5 - few CASMGTEAFF TGTGCCAGCATGGGAACAGAAGCTTTCTTT
TRBJ1-5 TRBV5-5 - - CASSRGGGNQPQHF TGTGCCAGCAGCAGGGGGGGGGGCAATCAGCCCCAGCATTTT
TRBJ2-7 TRBV28 - few CASSLAGTYPYEQYF TGTGCCAGCAGTTTGGCGGGGACGTATCCCTACGAGCAGTACTTC
TRBJ2-7 TRBV18 TRBD2 few CASSDRLADPYEQYF TGTGCCAGCTCAGACCGACTAGCGGATCCCTACGAGCAGTACTTC
TRBJ2-3 TRBV15 TRBD1 - CATSREGTGAITDTQYF TGTGCCACCAGCAGAGAGGGGACAGGGGCGATAACAGATACGCAGTATTTT
TRBJ2-2 TRBV6-1 - few CASSEALGRGTGELFF TGTGCCAGCAGTGAAGCATTGGGCCGGGGGACCGGGGAGCTGTTTTTT
TRBJ2-2 TRBV18 TRBD1 few CASSPFGTGNAGELFF TGTGCCAGCTCACCTTTCGGGACAGGGAATGCCGGGGAGCTGTTTTTT
TRBJ1-5 TRBV30 - - CAWRLGQPNQPQHF TGTGCCTGGAGACTAGGACAGCCAAATCAGCCCCAGCATTTT
TRBJ1-3 TRBV18 - - CASSPYRDTGNTIYF TGTGCCAGCTCACCATACCGGGACACTGGAAACACCATATATTTT
TRBJ2-7 TRBV6-5 TRBD2 - CASSYSLAGNYEQYF TGTGCCAGCAGTTACTCGTTAGCGGGGAACTACGAGCAGTACTTC
TRBJ2-7 TRBV19 TRBD1 - CASTNTGGSYEQYF TGTGCCAGTACCAATACAGGGGGCTCCTACGAGCAGTACTTC
TRBJ2-7 TRBV19 - - CASRSGSYEQYF TGTGCCAGCCGATCGGGGAGCTACGAGCAGTACTTC
TRBJ1-3 TRBV6-5 - - CASSPTPKGPSGNTIYF TGTGCCAGCAGTCCTACCCCAAAGGGGCCCTCTGGAAACACCATATATTTT
TRBJ2-3 TRBV6-4 - - CASSEGAGSTDTQYF TGTGCCAGCAGTGAAGGAGCGGGCAGCACAGATACGCAGTATTTT
TRBJ2-2 TRBV6-6 TRBD1 - CASSYPGQGVFTGELFF TGTGCCAGCAGTTACCCGGGACAGGGGGTATTCACCGGGGAGCTGTTTTTT
TRBJ2-4 TRBV14 - few CASSQVGVSPLKNIQYF TGTGCCAGCAGCCAAGTGGGGGTTAGCCCCCTTAAAAACATTCAGTACTTC
TRBJ2-2 TRBV4-1 - - CASSQWGTNTGELFF TGCGCCAGCAGCCAATGGGGGACGAACACCGGGGAGCTGTTTTTT
TRBJ2-2 TRBV27 TRBD2 - CASSLAARNGELFF TGTGCCAGCAGCCTAGCGGCCAGGAACGGGGAGCTGTTTTTT
TRBJ2-7 TRBV27 TRBD1 few CASSIGTGWDEQYF TGTGCCAGCTCGATAGGGACAGGGTGGGACGAGCAGTACTTC
TRBJ1-2 TRBV19 TRBD1 medium-sized CATSTGGNYGYTF TGTGCCACCTCGACAGGGGGTAACTATGGCTACACCTTC
TRBJ1-4 TRBV30 - - CAWRQGTGSNEKLFF TGTGCCTGGAGGCAGGGGACTGGGAGTAATGAAAAACTGTTTTTT
TRBJ1-1 TRBV5-6 - - CASSLGGLNTEAFF TGTGCCAGCAGCTTAGGGGGTTTGAACACTGAAGCTTTCTTT
TRBJ1-2 TRBV13 - - CASSLGSGYTF TGTGCCAGCAGCTTGGGCAGTGGCTACACCTTC
TRBJ2-3 TRBV5-1 - - CASSLATASTDTQYF TGCGCCAGCAGCTTGGCAACGGCTAGCACAGATACGCAGTATTTT
TRBJ2-3 TRBV27 - - CASSTLGGDTQYF TGTGCCAGCAGTACACTGGGGGGAGATACGCAGTATTTT
TRBJ2-1 TRBV27 - - CASSLTVSYNEQFF TGTGCCAGCAGTTTGACAGTCTCCTACAATGAGCAGTTCTTC
TRBJ2-3 TRBV18 - once CASSPGAGNTQYF TGTGCCAGCTCCCCCGGGGCCGGCAATACGCAGTATTTT
TRBJ2-5 TRBV6-1 - - CASSEGAGTGQETQYF TGTGCCAGCAGTGAAGGGGCAGGGACGGGCCAAGAGACCCAGTACTTC
TRBJ1-5 TRBV7-9 TRBD1 - CASSAGTGRQPQHF TGTGCCAGCAGTGCTGGGACAGGGCGTCAGCCCCAGCATTTT
TRBJ1-3 TRBV15 - - CATSSGTLSGNTIYF TGTGCCACCAGCAGCGGGACACTCTCTGGAAACACCATATATTTT
TRBJ1-2 TRBV6-1 TRBD1 few CASGTGGRF TGTGCCAGCGGGACAGGGGGTCGCTTC
TRBJ1-6 TRBV10-3 - - CAIRKDSTNSPLHF TGTGCCATCAGAAAGGACTCGACTAATTCACCCCTCCACTTT
TRBJ2-5 TRBV6-5 TRBD2 - CASSPQGLAGGRGRETQYF TGTGCCAGCAGTCCCCAGGGACTAGCGGGAGGACGGGGGCGAGAGACCCAGTACTTC
TRBJ2-1 TRBV27 - few CASSLLSGDEQFF TGTGCCAGCAGTTTACTCTCGGGGGATGAGCAGTTCTTC